The clone carrying this T cell receptor beta chain was detected many times. Its antigen is as yet unknown. Time point here: newly diagnosed GD, antithyroid drugs for less than 3 months. The TCR library was prepared using RNA isolated from PBMCs. Graves' disease diagnosis followed American Thyroid Association guidelines. The source of the sample is a study of regulatory T cells in long-lasting Graves disease. Both iRepertoire HTBI primers and Arm-PCR of CDR3 regions were used to build the TCR beta libraries. TCRdb used MiXCR to reprocess the multiplex PCR reads, holding one entry per CDR3 protein. The sample records approximately 390,000 distinct CDR3 sequences, 15% to 20% being singletons. Study observations and caveats: Persistent patients had more shared public clonotypes (around 2,500) than new patients (just over 950).

Germline CDR1 and CDR2: MDHEN and SYDVKM. The CDR3 sequence is 14 residues long. The ends were cut back, 3 bases at V and 7 bases at J, with 13 bases in the middle. Separately, the same data were catalogued under a study of T cells in Graves' hyperthyroidism and ophthalmopathy. Per that paper: Reasons for excluding patients were uncontrolled infection, other autoimmune disease, pregnancy or lactation. Primed by the HTBI set, a first-round RT-PCR was run on the TCR CDR3.

The sequencing here drew on peripheral blood mononuclear cells (PBMCs), taken at new diagnosis, from a patient treated with antithyroid drugs. The chain is built from TRBV28 and TRBJ1-5; TRBD1 is a possible D gene (6 bases). The TCR sequence derives from a woman aged 18-29 years with Graves disease. Here the CDR3 reads CASSFIGGGQPQHF. Written as DNA, the CDR3 is TGTGCCAGCAGTTTTATAGGGGGAGGGCAGCCCCAGCATTTT.